This TCR beta chain stems from a study of identical twins. General study results and limits: With beta out-of-frame sequences, excess sharing by twins was weaker.

TCRdb re-derived calls from the 5' RACE reads in MiXCR, one entry per CDR3 protein. Of approximately 230,000 distinct CDR3 sequences detected, around 6.5% appear once; the ten largest clones hold 14% to 15%. For this clonotype: Its cognate antigen is unknown.

The same sample was also studied in work on T cells expressing NK-cell markers. That publication notes: Just one sequenced donor of eight was HCMV-seronegative, while seven were seropositive. Among a handful of donors, these clonotypes also ranked first in the CD3+CD56-NKG2C+ fraction.

The material sequenced was CD8+ T cells sorted from blood. This clonotype was sampled from a young woman in good health.

The CDR3 loop is CAITGLSSTGQYF. The CDR3 region has the DNA TGTGCCATCACGGGACTTTCCTCTACGGGGCAGTACTTC. The rearrangement uses TRBV27 and TRBJ2-7; possible D gene TRBD2, 6 bases. The germline gives CDR1 MNHEY, CDR2 SMNVEV (reference sequence). The CDR3 length is 13 residues. With 10 bases removed from V and 9 bases from J, the gap between germline ends came to 22 bases.